This TCR beta chain was recovered during a study of blood T cell repertoires in COVID-19. About the research overall: PBMCs, B-cell-depleted T cells, or T cells were the source of the cDNA or gDNA that made up the material.

Under the authors' procedure: Estimates of nucleated cell counts were drawn from the amplification of reference gene primers. Produced via immunoSEQ multiplex PCR; TCRdb's table is partial and in-frame only. D and trimming come from the DNA, and the V and J calls and clone size come from that table. This sample has 24,000 or so clones, with approximately 85% found just once. The V end was cut by 2 bases, the J end by 1 base, with 6 bases between. The CDR3 is 13 residues long. The V gene's germline CDR1 is LNHDA and CDR2 SQIVND (reference sequence). The chain links TRBV19 to TRBJ2-7; no reliable D call. Material for sequencing was peripheral blood. The clonotype comes from a man in his sixties or seventies in a cohort sampled during active COVID-19. In DNA, the CDR3 is TGTGCCAGTAGTATACAGGTGTCCTACGAGCAGTACTTC. Its translation is CASSIQVSYEQYF.